Only a few counts were recorded for the clone carrying this T cell receptor (beta chain). Its antigen is not identified. The sample belongs to a study of response to subunit inactivated influenza vaccine. Whole-study findings and limits: Authors proposed each seasonal influenza vaccination draws in few new T cells.

Trimming stripped 2 bases from V and 5 bases from J, with 13 bases between. This CDR3 region has 15 residues. Germline loops: CDR1 MRHNA, CDR2 SNTAGT. TCRdb re-called the RT-PCR reads through MiXCR, storing one row per CDR3 protein. The profile shows approximately 530,000 distinct CDR3 sequences, approximately 13% of them singletons. The chain links TRBV6-4 to TRBJ2-1, with D tentatively TRBD2 (6 bases). This material consisted of PBMCs from blood, taken roughly 46 days after vaccination. This TCR came from a man aged 50 to 59 who received an inactivated influenza vaccine. DNA of the CDR3: TGTGCCAGCAGTGACGTGCCGGGAGCCGACAATGAGCAGTTCTTC. It encodes CASSDVPGADNEQFF.